These 27 T cell receptor beta chains were all obtained from the same sample, sequenced in a study of blood T cell repertoires in COVID-19. Sequencing was performed with immunoSEQ multiplex PCR; in TCRdb, only in-frame clones are kept and a portion is missing. There are some 76,000 clones in the sample; around 91% occur only once, and approximately 5.3% lies in the top ten. Specimen: peripheral blood. The origin of the receptors is a human donor in a cohort sampled during active COVID-19.

The V gene is TRBV2, the J gene TRBJ1-2, with a weak D call TRBD1 (5 bases). The CDR3 totals 13 residues. Trimming stripped 2 bases from V and 7 bases from J, with 11 bases between. CDR1 and CDR2 (germline): SNHLY, FYNNEI. The CDR3 nucleotides are TGTGCCAGCAGTGAACAGGGCCTTAGTGGCTACACCTTC. This gives the protein CASSEQGLSGYTF. The full variable domain, completed using reference TRBV2 and TRBJ1-2, is EPEVTQTPSHQVTQMGQEVILRCVPISNHLYFYWYRQILGQKVEFLVSFYNNEISEKSEIFDDQFSVERPDGSNFTLKIRSTKLEDSAMYFCASSEQGLSGYTFGSGTRLTVV.

This clone was recorded only once. V gene TRBV10-3 combines with J gene TRBJ2-3; 8 positions agree with TRBD1. The CDR3 runs 15 residues. CDR1 is ENHRY and CDR2 is SYGVKD in the germline V gene. Unmatched junction bases numbered 11, after V lost 10 bases and J lost 2 bases. The CDR3 reads CATMRTGSHTDTQYF. The CDR3 DNA sequence: TGTGCCACCATGAGGACAGGGAGCCACACAGATACGCAGTATTTT.

This chain joins TRBV27 and TRBJ2-7, with D possibly being TRBD1 (6 bases). The CDR3 length is 17 residues. V shed 2 bases and J shed 4 bases, with 21 bases lying between them. Germline V gene lookup returns CDR1 MNHEY and CDR2 SMNVEV (reference sequence). CDR3 in amino acids: CASSLRSGKQGRYEQYF. The CDR3 coding sequence is TGTGCCAGCAGTTTAAGGTCAGGGAAACAGGGCCGGTACGAGCAGTACTTC.

The CDR3 DNA sequence: TGTGCCAGCAGCGAACAGGGGGCGGACATTCAGTACTTC. Its translation: CASSEQGADIQYF. The gene calls are TRBV7-2 and TRBJ2-4; TRBD1 aligns across 9 bases. V lost 5 bases, J lost 8 bases, and 4 bases stayed unmatched. This CDR3 contains 13 residues. Germline CDR1 reads SGHTA; CDR2 reads FQGNSA.

The chain employs TRBV5-3 and TRBJ1-2; tentatively, D is TRBD1 (6 bases). TRBV5-3 is an ORF, with its function uncertain. This CDR3 contains 17 residues. V lost 4 bases to trimming and J lost 0 bases, with 19 bases between them. The CDR3 spells CARSPNLTGQPNYGYTF. The DNA of the CDR3 is TGTGCCAGAAGCCCTAATCTAACGGGACAACCTAACTATGGCTACACCTTC.

CDR3 in amino acids: CAWKPPGILNTEAFF. The CDR3 region has the DNA TGTGCCTGGAAACCTCCAGGGATATTGAACACTGAAGCTTTCTTT. The chain carries TRBV30 and TRBJ1-1; D might be TRBD1 (5 bases). There are 15 residues in the CDR3. Germline V gene lookup returns CDR1 GTSNPN and CDR2 SVGIG (reference sequence). V lost 4 bases and J lost 0, with 15 bases in between. The whole variable domain, remainder taken from reference TRBV30 and TRBJ1-1, is SQTIHQWPATLVQPVGSPLSLECTVEGTSNPNLYWYRQAAGRGLQLLFYSVGIGQISSEVPQNLSASRPQDRQFILSSKKLLLSDSGFYLCAWKPPGILNTEAFFGQGTRLTVV.

For the CDR3, the DNA is TGTGCCAGCAGCTTAGACCAGAACACTGAAGCTTTCTTT. This translates into CASSLDQNTEAFF. This chain connects TRBV11-3 to TRBJ1-1; D remains ambiguous. The CDR3 covers 13 residues. Germline V gene lookup returns CDR1 SGHNT and CDR2 YENEEA. V lost 0 bases and J 1 base, leaving 3 bases between the germline ends. Full variable domain (outside the CDR3, taken from reference TRBV11-3 and TRBJ1-1): EAGVVQSPRYKIIEKKQPVAFWCNPISGHNTLYWYLQNLGQGPELLIRYENEEAVDDSQLPKDRFSAERLKGVDSTLKIQPAELGDSAVYLCASSLDQNTEAFFGQGTRLTVV.

The rearrangement links TRBV9 to TRBJ1-2, with D possibly matching TRBD1 (6 bases). Germline CDR1 reads SGDLS; CDR2 reads YYNGEE. The CDR3 contains 14 residues. V lost 2 bases to trimming and J lost 4 bases, with 12 bases between them. The CDR3 region has the DNA TGTGCCAGCAGCGTCGGGGGGCTAGGCTATGGCTACACCTTC. Amino acid sequence: CASSVGGLGYGYTF.

This chain connects TRBV5-1 to TRBJ2-1; a possible D gene is TRBD2 (6 bases). V lost 0 bases, J lost 2 bases, and 9 bases lay in between. Looked up from germline, CDR1 is SGHRS and CDR2 is YFSETQ. CDR3 length equals 15 residues. As DNA, the CDR3 is TGCGCCAGCAGCTTGGAGGCGGGGACCTACAATGAGCAGTTCTTC. This gives the protein CASSLEAGTYNEQFF.

The V gene is TRBV19, the J gene TRBJ2-2; weak D call: TRBD1 (7 bases). This CDR3 has 17 residues. With 8 bases removed from V and 6 bases from J, the gap between germline ends came to 25 bases. Per germline, CDR1 LNHDA and CDR2 SQIVND (reference sequence). The CDR3 here is CASFFRAGTVRAGELFF. CDR3 in DNA: TGTGCCAGTTTTTTCCGCGCGGGGACAGTCCGTGCCGGGGAGCTGTTTTTT.

The rearrangement joins TRBV7-9 to TRBJ2-1; 13 bases are a match to TRBD2. The CDR3 covers 18 residues. Trimming cost V 4 bases and J 3 bases; bases outside gene matches: 9. Germline V gene sequence: CDR1 SEHNR, CDR2 FQNEAQ (reference sequence). Written as DNA, the CDR3 is TGTGCCAGCAGCTCTACTAGCGGGGGGGCGAAGATCTACAATGAGCAGTTCTTC. It codes for CASSSTSGGAKIYNEQFF.

The chain couples TRBV7-9 to TRBJ2-7; 7 nucleotides align to TRBD1. Germline CDR1 and CDR2: SEHNR and FQNEAQ (reference sequence). Trimming at V came to 6 bases and at J to 3 bases, leaving 5 bases not matched to a gene. The CDR3 is 13 amino acids. CDR3 region: CASRRTGGYEQYF. In nucleotides, the CDR3 is TGTGCCAGCAGAAGGACAGGAGGCTACGAGCAGTACTTC.

The V and J genes are TRBV9 and TRBJ1-1; D not resolved. Looked up from germline, CDR1 is SGDLS and CDR2 is YYNGEE. Trimming removed 4 bases at V and 1 base at J, with 8 bases between. The CDR3 covers 13 residues. The CDR3 reads CASSKTGNTEAFF. Here the CDR3 DNA reads TGTGCCAGCAGCAAAACGGGGAACACTGAAGCTTTCTTT.

The genes are TRBV7-2 and TRBJ2-1, with 7 bases aligning to TRBD2. This CDR3 is built from 13 residues. Germline V CDR1 and CDR2: SGHTA, FQGNSA. Trimming cost V 9 bases and J 6 bases; bases outside gene matches: 8. The CDR3 sequence: CASRGVGVNEQFF. The DNA of the CDR3 is TGTGCCAGTCGGGGGGTCGGGGTCAATGAGCAGTTCTTC.

The chain joins TRBV4-3 to TRBJ2-5; D is unclear. V was shortened by 0 bases and J by 5 bases, with 22 bases between the two germline ends. The length of the CDR3 is 18 residues. Germline lookup yields CDR1 LGHNA and CDR2 YSLEER. CDR3 loop: CASSQETYRARPQETQYF. CDR3 in DNA: TGCGCCAGCAGCCAAGAAACCTACCGAGCGCGACCCCAGGAGACCCAGTACTTC.

V and J are TRBV7-3 and TRBJ1-5, with D possibly TRBD1 on 5 matching bases. Germline V gene data show CDR1 as SGHTA and CDR2 as FQGTGA. The germline V and J ends were trimmed by 0 bases and 6 bases, with 6 bases remaining between them. The CDR3 length is 13 residues. Here the CDR3 reads CASSLTGAQPQHF. The CDR3 bases are TGTGCCAGCAGCTTAACAGGGGCTCAGCCCCAGCATTTT.

This clone was detected once. The chain combines TRBV6-5 with TRBJ2-7; TRBD1 matches at 8 bases. The germline gives CDR1 MNHEY, CDR2 SVGAGI. The CDR3 length is 15 residues. V was clipped by 0 bases and J by 3 bases; unmatched bases: 4. The CDR3 DNA sequence: TGTGCCAGCAGTTACTCGGGACAGGCAAACTACGAGCAGTACTTC. Translation gives CASSYSGQANYEQYF.

The chain combines TRBV3-1 (or the pseudogene TRBV3-2) with TRBJ2-7; unclear D gene. The CDR3 consists of 15 residues. The germline CDR1 and CDR2 sequences are LGHDT and YNNKEL (reference sequence). With 0 bases removed from V and 3 bases from J, the gap between germline ends came to 12 bases. CDR3 protein: CASSQDSARIYEQYF. In DNA form, the CDR3 reads TGTGCCAGCAGCCAAGATTCCGCTAGAATCTACGAGCAGTACTTC.

CDR3: CASSLSDRGYEQYF. DNA for the CDR3: TGTGCCAGCAGCTTGAGTGACAGGGGCTACGAGCAGTACTTC. This rearrangement joins TRBV5-8 to TRBJ2-7; the match to TRBD1 covers 8 bases. The CDR3 contains 14 residues. V shed 1 base and J 3 bases; nucleotides not matched to a gene: 3. Germline V gene lookup returns CDR1 SGHTS and CDR2 YDEGEE.

The J gene is TRBJ2-5, the V gene TRBV24-1; 12 bases are shared with TRBD2. Germline CDR1 reads KGHDR; CDR2 reads SFDVKD. The CDR3 is 15 amino acids. J was trimmed by 5 bases and V by 3 bases; bases with no gene match: 3. CDR3 sequence reads: CATSDLAGGPETQYF. The CDR3 DNA is TGTGCCACCAGTGATCTAGCGGGGGGGCCTGAGACCCAGTACTTC.

The CDR3 sequence: CASSQDDRGLQPQHF. As DNA, the CDR3 is TGTGCCAGCAGCCAAGACGACAGGGGATTACAGCCCCAGCATTTT. The chain employs TRBV4-2 and TRBJ1-5, with 8 bases aligning to TRBD1. The V segment lost 0 bases and the J segment 7 bases; nucleotides outside the gene matches: 5. The germline CDR1 and CDR2 sequences are LGHNA and YNFKEQ. The CDR3 runs to 15 residues.

The sample holds one count of this clone. This chain uses TRBV19 with TRBJ1-5; a possible D gene is TRBD1 (6 bases). Germline loops: CDR1 LNHDA, CDR2 SQIVND (reference sequence). This CDR3 is built from 15 residues. With 3 bases removed from V and 4 bases from J, the gap between germline ends came to 13 bases. This CDR3 reads CASSILQGRNQPQHF. CDR3 in DNA: TGTGCCAGTAGTATTTTACAGGGAAGAAATCAGCCCCAGCATTTT.

V usage is TRBV5-1 and J usage is TRBJ2-2; possibly TRBD2 for D (5 bases). The V gene lost 6 bases and the J gene lost 6 bases, with 15 bases spanning the gap. Germline values: CDR1 SGHRS, CDR2 YFSETQ. The CDR3 contains 14 residues. The CDR3 coding sequence is TGCGCCAGCAACCCCCCGGGGTTTGCCGGGGAGCTGTTTTTT. The encoded protein is CASNPPGFAGELFF. Full variable domain (outside the CDR3, taken from reference TRBV5-1 and TRBJ2-2): KAGVTQTPRYLIKTRGQQVTLSCSPISGHRSVSWYQQTPGQGLQFLFEYFSETQRNKGNFPGRFSGRQFSNSRSEMNVSTLELGDSALYLCASNPPGFAGELFFGEGSRLTVL.

The chain recombines TRBV18 with TRBJ1-4; 8 positions match TRBD1. J was trimmed by 8 bases and V by 5 bases; bases with no gene match: 13. Germline loops: CDR1 KGHSH, CDR2 LQKENI. The CDR3 runs to 16 residues. CDR3 in amino acids: CASSSSADRAVEKLFF. The CDR3, as DNA: TGTGCCAGCTCATCTTCCGCGGACAGGGCGGTCGAAAAACTGTTTTTT. Based on the CDR3 plus reference TRBV18 and TRBJ1-4, the full variable domain is NAGVMQNPRHLVRRRGQEARLRCSPMKGHSHVYWYRQLPEEGLKFMVYLQKENIIDESGMPKERFSAEFPKEGPSILRIQQVVRGDSAAYFCASSSSADRAVEKLFFGSGTQLSVL.

The chain carries TRBV4-3 and TRBJ1-6; 8 positions agree with TRBD1. Germline CDR1 and CDR2: LGHNA and YSLEER. There are 14 residues in the CDR3. The ends lost 4 bases at V and 9 bases at J; junction bases unmatched: 5. The CDR3 DNA follows: TGCGCCAGCAGCCCCGGACAGGGTTTTTCACCCCTCCACTTT. Its translation is CASSPGQGFSPLHF.

The chain employs TRBV30 and TRBJ1-2; TRBD1 might be the D (5 bases). The CDR3 has 10 residues. Germline-derived CDR1 and CDR2 are GTSNPN and SVGIG (reference sequence). Trimming took off 7 bases at V and 7 bases at J, with 10 bases between the two ends. As DNA, the CDR3 is TGTGCCTACGGGGGAATTGGCTACACCTTC. This sequence encodes CAYGGIGYTF.

This clone is a singleton in its sample. The chain combines TRBV7-3 with TRBJ2-3; 10 nucleotides agree with TRBD2. Germline V gene lookup returns CDR1 SGHTA and CDR2 FQGTGA. This CDR3 has 15 residues. V was clipped by 5 bases and J by 4 bases; unmatched bases: 6. CDR3 loop: CASSASGGFADTQYF. The CDR3 bases are TGTGCCAGCAGCGCTAGCGGGGGTTTCGCAGATACGCAGTATTTT.